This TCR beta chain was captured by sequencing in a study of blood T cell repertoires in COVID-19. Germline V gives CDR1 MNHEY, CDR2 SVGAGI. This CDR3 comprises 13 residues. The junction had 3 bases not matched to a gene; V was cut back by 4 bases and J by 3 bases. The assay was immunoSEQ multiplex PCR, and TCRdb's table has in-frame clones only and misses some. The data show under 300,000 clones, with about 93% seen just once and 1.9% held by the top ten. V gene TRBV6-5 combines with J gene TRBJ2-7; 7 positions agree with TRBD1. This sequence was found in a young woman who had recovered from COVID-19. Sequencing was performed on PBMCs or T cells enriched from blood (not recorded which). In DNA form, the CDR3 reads TGTGCCAGCAGTTTAGGACAGGACTACGAGCAGTACTTC. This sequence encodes CASSLGQDYEQYF.